This TCR beta chain derives from a study of immune cell composition in non-small cell lung cancer. Study findings and constraints: Tumour-associated clones >0.5% occurred in approximately 31% of adenocarcinomas, about 69% of squamous. Dominant in vivo tumour-associated clones were not shown to share tumour-reactive sequences.

Sequencing was performed with immunoSEQ multiplex PCR; in TCRdb, only in-frame clones are kept and a portion is missing. Among about 6,700 clones listed, 67% were seen once. Note on this clone: Its matching antigen is unknown.

The normal lung sample lay at least 3 cm, and maximally far, from the tumour. The V gene's germline CDR1 is DFQATT and CDR2 SNEGSKA (reference sequence). The CDR3 contains 11 residues. Trimming cost V 5 bases and J 4 bases, with 8 bases left between them. This chain uses TRBV20-1 with TRBJ1-2; D not certain. Sequenced material: non-adjacent lung tissue. The sequence was obtained from a human donor with non-small cell lung cancer. In nucleotides, the CDR3 is TGCAGTGCTCACGCGTCCTATGGCTACACCTTC. It is translated as CSAHASYGYTF.